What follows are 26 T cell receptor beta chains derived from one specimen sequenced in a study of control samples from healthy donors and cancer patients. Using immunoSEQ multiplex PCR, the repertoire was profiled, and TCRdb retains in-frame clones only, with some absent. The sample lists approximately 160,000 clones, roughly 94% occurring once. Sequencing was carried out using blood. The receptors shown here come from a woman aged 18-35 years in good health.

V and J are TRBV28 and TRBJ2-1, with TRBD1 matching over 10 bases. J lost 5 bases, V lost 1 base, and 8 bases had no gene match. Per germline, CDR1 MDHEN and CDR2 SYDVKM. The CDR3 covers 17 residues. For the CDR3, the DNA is TGTGCCAGCAGTTTATCACTGACAGGGGGCGTAAACAATGAGCAGTTCTTC. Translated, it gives CASSLSLTGGVNNEQFF.

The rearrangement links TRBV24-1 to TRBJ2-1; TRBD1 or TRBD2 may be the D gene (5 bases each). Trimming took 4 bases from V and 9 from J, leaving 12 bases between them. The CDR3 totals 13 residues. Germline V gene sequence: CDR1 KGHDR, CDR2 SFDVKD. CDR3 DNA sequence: TGTGCCACCAGTGACCCAGGGACGGCTGAGCAGTTCTTC. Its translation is CATSDPGTAEQFF.

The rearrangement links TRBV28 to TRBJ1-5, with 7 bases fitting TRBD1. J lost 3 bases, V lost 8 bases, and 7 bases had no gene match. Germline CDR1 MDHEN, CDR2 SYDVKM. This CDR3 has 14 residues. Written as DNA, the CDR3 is TGTGCCAGCGGGAGGGGGCAGGTCAATCAGCCCCAGCATTTT. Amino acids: CASGRGQVNQPQHF.

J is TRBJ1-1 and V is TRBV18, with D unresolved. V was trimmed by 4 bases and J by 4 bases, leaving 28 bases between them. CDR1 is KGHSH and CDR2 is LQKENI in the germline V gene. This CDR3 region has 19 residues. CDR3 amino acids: CASSLTLPSKVSESTEAFF. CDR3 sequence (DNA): TGTGCCAGCTCACTAACATTACCAAGCAAAGTCTCCGAGTCCACTGAAGCTTTCTTT.

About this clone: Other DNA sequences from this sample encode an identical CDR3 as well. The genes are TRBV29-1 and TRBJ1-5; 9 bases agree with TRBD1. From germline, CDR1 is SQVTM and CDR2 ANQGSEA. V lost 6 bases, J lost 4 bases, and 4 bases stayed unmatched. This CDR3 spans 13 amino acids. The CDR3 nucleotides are TGCAGCGTCGCGGACAGGGGTAATCAGCCCCAGCATTTT. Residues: CSVADRGNQPQHF. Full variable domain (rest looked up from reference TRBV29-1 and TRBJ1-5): SAVISQKPSRDICQRGTSLTIQCQVDSQVTMMFWYRQQPGQSLTLIATANQGSEATYESGFVIDKFPISRPNLTFSTLTVSNMSPEDSSIYLCSVADRGNQPQHFGDGTRLSIL.

CDR3 sequence (DNA): TGTGCCAGCAGCCAAGGGCCCATCTATGGCTACACCTTC. Its protein product is CASSQGPIYGYTF. The chain uses TRBV4-2 and TRBJ1-2, with D hard to call. CDR3 size: 13 residues. CDR1 LGHNA and CDR2 YNFKEQ come from the germline V gene. Trimming took off 1 base at V and 4 bases at J, with 7 bases between the two ends.

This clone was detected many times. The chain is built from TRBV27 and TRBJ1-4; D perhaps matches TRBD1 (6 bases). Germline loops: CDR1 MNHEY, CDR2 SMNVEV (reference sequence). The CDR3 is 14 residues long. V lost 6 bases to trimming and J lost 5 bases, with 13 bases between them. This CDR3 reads CASRRTDRNEKLFF. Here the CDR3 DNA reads TGTGCCAGCAGGAGGACAGACCGAAATGAAAAACTGTTTTTT.

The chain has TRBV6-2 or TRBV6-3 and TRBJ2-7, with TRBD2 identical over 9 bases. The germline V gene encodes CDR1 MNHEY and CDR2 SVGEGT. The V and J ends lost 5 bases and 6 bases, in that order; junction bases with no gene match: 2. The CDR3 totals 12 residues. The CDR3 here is CASSGLATEQYF. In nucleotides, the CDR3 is TGTGCCAGCAGTGGACTAGCGACCGAGCAGTACTTC.

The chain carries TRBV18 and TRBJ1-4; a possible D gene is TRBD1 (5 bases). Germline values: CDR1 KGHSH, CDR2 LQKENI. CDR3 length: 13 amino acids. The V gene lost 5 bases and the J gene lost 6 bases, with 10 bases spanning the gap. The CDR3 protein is CASSSRDDEKLFF. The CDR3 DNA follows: TGTGCCAGCTCAAGCAGGGATGATGAAAAACTGTTTTTT.

The CDR3 region is CASRQVITYEQYF. DNA of the CDR3: TGTGCCAGCAGACAGGTGATTACCTACGAGCAGTACTTC. The chain couples TRBV2 to TRBJ2-7; D is perhaps TRBD1 (5 bases). The germline CDR1 and CDR2 sequences are SNHLY and FYNNEI. Trimming cost V 6 bases and J 2 bases, with 11 bases left between them. CDR3 length: 13 amino acids. The full variable domain, with the rest looked up from reference TRBV2 and TRBJ2-7, is EPEVTQTPSHQVTQMGQEVILRCVPISNHLYFYWYRQILGQKVEFLVSFYNNEISEKSEIFDDQFSVERPDGSNFTLKIRSTKLEDSAMYFCASRQVITYEQYFGPGTRLTVT.

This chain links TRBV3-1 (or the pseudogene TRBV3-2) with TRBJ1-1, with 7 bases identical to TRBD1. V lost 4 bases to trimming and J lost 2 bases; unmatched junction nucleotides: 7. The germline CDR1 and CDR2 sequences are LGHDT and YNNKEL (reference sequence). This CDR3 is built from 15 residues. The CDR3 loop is CASSRGQDRNTEAFF. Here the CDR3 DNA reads TGTGCCAGCAGCCGTGGACAGGACCGAAACACTGAAGCTTTCTTT.

CDR3 sequence: CASSGQGKDGYTF. The CDR3 region has the DNA TGCGCCAGCAGCGGACAGGGAAAAGATGGCTACACCTTC. The chain uses TRBV5-1 and TRBJ1-2; TRBD1 agrees at 8 bases. CDR1 is SGHRS, CDR2 YFSETQ, per germline. Trimming removed 4 bases from V and 6 bases from J; junction bases left unmatched: 5. This CDR3 spans 13 amino acids.

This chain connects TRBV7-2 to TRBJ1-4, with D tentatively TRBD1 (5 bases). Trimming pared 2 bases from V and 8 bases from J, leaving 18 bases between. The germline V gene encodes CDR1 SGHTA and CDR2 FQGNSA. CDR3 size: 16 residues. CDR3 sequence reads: CASSLLGAYNGEKLFF. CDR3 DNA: TGTGCCAGCAGCTTACTAGGGGCGTATAATGGGGAAAAACTGTTTTTT.

CDR3 DNA: TGTGCCAGCAGTCGGGGGGGGACGAATGAGCAGTTCTTC. Amino acid sequence: CASSRGGTNEQFF. The genes are TRBV3-1 (or the pseudogene TRBV3-2) and TRBJ2-1; TRBD2 agrees at 8 bases. V trimming: 6 bases; J trimming: 7 bases; junction bases outside the gene matches: 5. This CDR3 is 13 amino acids long. The germline CDR1 and CDR2 sequences are LGHDT and YNNKEL (reference sequence).

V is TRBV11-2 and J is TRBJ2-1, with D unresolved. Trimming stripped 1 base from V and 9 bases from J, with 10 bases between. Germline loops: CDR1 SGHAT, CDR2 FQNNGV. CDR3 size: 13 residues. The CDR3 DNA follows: TGTGCCAGCAGCTTAGCCCTTATGGGTGAGCAGTTCTTC. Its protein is CASSLALMGEQFF.

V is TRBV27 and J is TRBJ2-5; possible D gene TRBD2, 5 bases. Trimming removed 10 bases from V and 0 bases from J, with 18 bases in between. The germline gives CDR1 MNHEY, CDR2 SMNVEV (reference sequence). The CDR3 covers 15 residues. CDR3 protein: CATSRTGNYQETQYF. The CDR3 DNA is TGTGCCACTTCCAGGACGGGAAATTACCAAGAGACCCAGTACTTC.

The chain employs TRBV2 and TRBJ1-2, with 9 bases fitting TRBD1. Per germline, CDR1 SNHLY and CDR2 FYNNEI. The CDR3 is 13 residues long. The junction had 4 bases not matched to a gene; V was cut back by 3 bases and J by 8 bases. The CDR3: CASSEGQGDGYTF. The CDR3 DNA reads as TGTGCCAGCAGTGAGGGACAGGGTGACGGCTACACCTTC.

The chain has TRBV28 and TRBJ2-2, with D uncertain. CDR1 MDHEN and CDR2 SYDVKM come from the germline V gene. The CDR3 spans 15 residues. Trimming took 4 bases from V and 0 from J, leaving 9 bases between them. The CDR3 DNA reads TGTGCCAGCAGTTCGGTCAGATCGAACACCGGGGAGCTGTTTTTT. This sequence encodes CASSSVRSNTGELFF.

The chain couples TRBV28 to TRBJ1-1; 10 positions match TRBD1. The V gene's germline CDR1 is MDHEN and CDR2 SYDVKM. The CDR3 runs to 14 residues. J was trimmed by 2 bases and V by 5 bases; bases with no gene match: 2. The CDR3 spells CASSPTGGNTEAFF. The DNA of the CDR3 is TGTGCCAGCAGTCCGACAGGGGGCAACACTGAAGCTTTCTTT. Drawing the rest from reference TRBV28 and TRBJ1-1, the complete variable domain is DVKVTQSSRYLVKRTGEKVFLECVQDMDHENMFWYRQDPGLGLRLIYFSYDVKMKEKGDIPEGYSVSREKKERFSLILESASTNQTSMYLCASSPTGGNTEAFFGQGTRLTVV.

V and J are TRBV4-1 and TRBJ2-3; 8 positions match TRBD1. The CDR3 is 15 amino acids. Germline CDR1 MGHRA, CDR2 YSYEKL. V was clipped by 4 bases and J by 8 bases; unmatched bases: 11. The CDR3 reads CASSPDRASTFTQYF. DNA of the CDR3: TGCGCCAGCAGCCCGGACAGGGCCTCTACGTTTACGCAGTATTTT.

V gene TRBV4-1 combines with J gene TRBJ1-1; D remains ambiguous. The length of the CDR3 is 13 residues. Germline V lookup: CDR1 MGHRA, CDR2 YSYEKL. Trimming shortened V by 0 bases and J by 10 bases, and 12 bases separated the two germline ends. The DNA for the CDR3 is TGCGCCAGCAGCCAAGAGGTATCTCTCTCAGCTTTCTTT. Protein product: CASSQEVSLSAFF.

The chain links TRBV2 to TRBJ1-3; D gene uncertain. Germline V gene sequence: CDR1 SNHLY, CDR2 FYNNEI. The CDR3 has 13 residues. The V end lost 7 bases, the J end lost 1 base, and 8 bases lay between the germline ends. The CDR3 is CASNLFSGNTIYF. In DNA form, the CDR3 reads TGTGCCAGCAACTTGTTTTCTGGAAACACCATATATTTT.

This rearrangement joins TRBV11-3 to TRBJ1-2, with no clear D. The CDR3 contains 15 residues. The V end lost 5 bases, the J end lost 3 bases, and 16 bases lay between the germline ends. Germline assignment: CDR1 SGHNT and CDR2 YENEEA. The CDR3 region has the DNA TGTGCCAGCAGCCCACGATCTTTGGCGGACTATGGCTACACCTTC. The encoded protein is CASSPRSLADYGYTF. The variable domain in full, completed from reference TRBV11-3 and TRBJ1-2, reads EAGVVQSPRYKIIEKKQPVAFWCNPISGHNTLYWYLQNLGQGPELLIRYENEEAVDDSQLPKDRFSAERLKGVDSTLKIQPAELGDSAVYLCASSPRSLADYGYTFGSGTRLTVV.

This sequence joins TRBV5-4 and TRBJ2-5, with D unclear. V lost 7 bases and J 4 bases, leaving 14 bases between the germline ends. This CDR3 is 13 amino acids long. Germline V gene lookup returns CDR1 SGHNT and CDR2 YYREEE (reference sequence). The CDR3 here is CASFLYGSETQYF. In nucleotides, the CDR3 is TGTGCCAGCTTCCTCTACGGCTCAGAGACCCAGTACTTC.

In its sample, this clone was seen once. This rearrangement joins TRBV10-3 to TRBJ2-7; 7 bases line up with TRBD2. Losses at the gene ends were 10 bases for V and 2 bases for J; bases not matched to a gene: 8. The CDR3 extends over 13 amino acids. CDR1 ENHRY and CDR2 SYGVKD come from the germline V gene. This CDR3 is CATSTSRTYEQYF. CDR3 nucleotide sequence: TGTGCCACTTCGACTAGCCGAACCTACGAGCAGTACTTC.

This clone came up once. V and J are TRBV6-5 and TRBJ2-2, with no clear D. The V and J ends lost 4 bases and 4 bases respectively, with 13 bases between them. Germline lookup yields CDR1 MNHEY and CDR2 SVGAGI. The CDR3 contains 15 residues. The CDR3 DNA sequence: TGTGCCAGCAGTTCCGAAACCCTAAGCACCGGGGAGCTGTTTTTT. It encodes CASSSETLSTGELFF.